This T cell receptor beta chain was sequenced in a study of blood T cell repertoires in COVID-19 (dated by TCRdb to 2020 to 2022). For the wider study: Samples covering the acute and convalescent phases of COVID-19 were provided by collaborators in the United States, Italy and Spain. The prospective study material was composed of cDNA or gDNA derived from T cells, B-cell-depleted T cells, or PBMCs. The samples were drawn from two sources: the first 160 participants of the ongoing ImmuneRACE study, and 1,254 subjects contributed by 6 global collaborators. HLA class I and class II types, where available, came from metadata supplied by the sample provider rather than from assay-based typing. Deeply sampled blood TCRbeta repertoires from subjects exposed to, actively infected with, or recovered from COVID-19 were included in the dataset. The repertoires were released in a freely available public database meant as a resource for research on the immune response to SARS-CoV-2. Nearly every sample came with metadata listing a de-identified subject ID, COVID-19 status, age in years and sex.

TCRbeta CDR3 regions were amplified from genomic DNA by means of the immunoSEQ Assay, a bias-controlled multiplex PCR. The authors' pipeline ran thus. Nucleated cell counts per sample were estimated from amplification of reference gene primers within the assay. To quantify the absolute abundance of each unique TCRbeta CDR3 rearrangement, sequence reads were collapsed and filtered. Productive Simpson clonality was computed per sample as the square root of Simpson's diversity index over productive rearrangements. Imported from immuneACCESS, the table was reduced by TCRdb to in-frame sequences with V and J called. These copies leave out some clones; in studies compared against another copy, an unresolved V gene accounts for under half, and the cause of the remainder is not known. V, J and clone size are those of that table, while D and trimming were read from the DNA. The sample data list 98,000 or so clones, and more than 85% of these were observed just once. The leading ten clones occupy 5.5% to 7% of the sample.

Paper-wide results and their limitations: How much clinical and demographic metadata was included differed by source and by participant, and the metadata was provided uncurated.

In the case of this clone: What antigen it recognizes has not been identified. Nothing much larger sits one base from this clone, and base qualities are not available.

The collaborating institutions used their own protocols to collect whole blood in K2EDTA tubes. For TCRbeta analysis, collaborators shipped samples as frozen whole blood, isolated PBMCs, or DNA extracted from either of those sample types. V gives up 6 bases and J gives up 3 bases, and the segment between their germline ends measures 11 bases. Measured from the cysteine to the phenylalanine, the CDR3 is 13 residues long. The CDR3 DNA has 39 bases and is translated from base 1. The clonotype comes from a human donor in a cohort sampled during active COVID-19. This receptor chain uses TRBV12-3 or TRBV12-4 and TRBJ1-2; TRBD1 is possibly the D segment (5 matching bases). Sequencing was done on a sample of peripheral blood. The CDR3: CASSRTGDYGYTF. The DNA sequence is TGTGCCAGCAGCCGTACAGGAGACTATGGCTACACCTTC.